Shown below are 23 T cell receptor beta chains from a single sample sequenced in a study of shared clonotypes between healthy human individuals. Sequencing was performed with immunoSEQ multiplex PCR; in TCRdb, only in-frame clones are kept and a portion is missing. The table lists approximately 2,300,000 clones, 80% to 95% of them singletons. Specimen: naive CD4+ T cells from PBMCs. Subset given: CD45RA+ positively selected. These receptors were obtained from a man aged 18 to 35 in good health. Some clones in this sample may be carry-over from other donors' samples.

The chain joins TRBV28 to TRBJ2-1; 14 bases fit TRBD2. The CDR3 is made up of 16 amino acids. Germline CDR1 is MDHEN and CDR2 is SYDVKM. Unmatched junction bases numbered 7, after V lost 5 bases and J lost 7 bases. The CDR3 reads CASSTPTSGRVNEQFF. For the CDR3, the DNA is TGTGCCAGCAGTACCCCGACTAGCGGGAGGGTAAATGAGCAGTTCTTC.

The J gene is TRBJ2-1, the V gene TRBV11-3; 8 bases fit TRBD2. CDR1 is SGHNT and CDR2 is YENEEA in the germline V gene. V shed 5 bases, J shed 10 bases, and the junction held 10 bases outside the gene matches. This CDR3 contains 14 residues. In nucleotides, the CDR3 is TGTGCCAGCAGCCAAGCGGGAGTTATTACAGAGCAGTTCTTC. This translates into CASSQAGVITEQFF.

A single count supports this clone. Other DNA sequences in the same sample also yield this CDR3. The chain is built from TRBV5-1 and TRBJ2-1, with a tentative D call TRBD1 (6 bases). CDR3 length: 14 residues. Deletions cut 4 bases from V and 6 bases from J, with 14 bases between. Germline loops: CDR1 SGHRS, CDR2 YFSETQ. CDR3 in DNA: TGCGCCAGCAGCCTAGGGCAGGGGAGCAATGAGCAGTTCTTC. The encoded protein is CASSLGQGSNEQFF.

The CDR3 bases are TGTGCCAGCAGCGCCGGACAGGGGGGATTTCAGCCCCAGCATTTT. Protein product: CASSAGQGGFQPQHF. The chain employs TRBV5-5 and TRBJ1-5, with 10 bases aligning to TRBD1. The length of the CDR3 is 15 residues. J gave up 6 bases and V 4 bases, and 7 bases lay outside the gene matches. Germline assignment: CDR1 SGHKS and CDR2 YYEKEE (reference sequence).

V gene TRBV6-5 combines with J gene TRBJ2-7, with D unclear. With 6 bases removed from V and 7 bases from J, the gap between germline ends came to 16 bases. In germline, CDR1 is MNHEY, CDR2 SVGAGI. The CDR3 totals 13 residues. The DNA of the CDR3 is TGTGCCAGCAGGCGTACGACCACTGGAGAGCAGTACTTC. It yields the protein CASRRTTTGEQYF.

This chain connects TRBV6-1 to TRBJ2-1; D is perhaps TRBD1 (5 bases). V gave up 5 bases and J gave up 9 bases, with 8 bases separating them. CDR3 size: 11 residues. The germline V gene encodes CDR1 MNHNS and CDR2 SASEGT. CDR3 coding DNA: TGTGCCAGCAGTAGGACATCTGAGCAGTTCTTC. This encodes CASSRTSEQFF.

The chain recombines TRBV27 with TRBJ2-1; 10 bases map to TRBD2. The germline V gene encodes CDR1 MNHEY and CDR2 SMNVEV (reference sequence). The CDR3 has 15 amino acids. Trimming took 8 bases from V and 5 from J; bases not matched to a gene: 9. The CDR3, as DNA: TGTGCCAGCGGCAAGACTAGCGGGCCGCACAATGAGCAGTTCTTC. Translating gives CASGKTSGPHNEQFF.

In DNA, the CDR3 is TGTGCCAGCAGCCCCCGGTTGGTAAATGGGCTGATCACTGAAGCTTTCTTT. It is translated as CASSPRLVNGLITEAFF. The J gene is TRBJ1-1, the V gene TRBV7-9; D not resolved. This CDR3 is built from 17 residues. The V end lost 5 bases, the J end lost 4 bases, and 23 bases lay between the germline ends. Germline CDR1 SEHNR, CDR2 FQNEAQ (reference sequence).

This rearrangement joins TRBV4-1 to TRBJ1-6; D unresolved. V was cut by 1 base and J by 10 bases, with 11 bases left in between. Germline CDR1 is MGHRA and CDR2 is YSYEKL. The CDR3 covers 14 residues. CDR3 DNA sequence: TGCGCCAGCAGCCAAGGGCAGGTCTCATCACCCCTCCACTTT. Its translation: CASSQGQVSSPLHF.

The chain uses TRBV28 and TRBJ2-1, with a tentative D call TRBD2 (6 bases). CDR3 size: 13 residues. The V end was cut by 6 bases, the J end by 7 bases, with 13 bases between. From germline, CDR1 is MDHEN and CDR2 SYDVKM. In DNA form, the CDR3 reads TGTGCCAGCAGCCCCGGGGACTTTAATGAGCAGTTCTTC. It translates to CASSPGDFNEQFF.

This clone has just one count. The chain couples TRBV11-2 to TRBJ1-2; D is uncertain. Trimming cost V 6 bases and J 1 base, with 15 bases left between them. The CDR3 runs to 15 residues. Germline V lookup: CDR1 SGHAT, CDR2 FQNNGV. CDR3 coding DNA: TGTGCCAGCAGTCCCTGGAGCCTGAATAACTATGGCTACACCTTC. Its protein is CASSPWSLNNYGYTF.

The V call is TRBV30, the J call TRBJ2-1; weak D call: TRBD2 (6 bases). From germline, CDR1 is GTSNPN and CDR2 SVGIG (reference sequence). The CDR3 sequence is 18 residues long. The ends were cut back, 3 bases at V and 0 bases at J, with 21 bases in the middle. The CDR3 loop is CAWRSIVPGLNSYNEQFF. The CDR3, as DNA: TGTGCCTGGAGGAGTATTGTACCGGGACTCAACTCCTACAATGAGCAGTTCTTC.

The chain combines TRBV5-1 with TRBJ2-5; TRBD1 matches 7 bases. Germline lookup yields CDR1 SGHRS and CDR2 YFSETQ. The length of the CDR3 is 15 residues. Germline trimming cut 3 bases from V and 0 bases from J; bases unmatched to any gene: 5. CDR3 DNA sequence: TGCGCCAGCAGCTGGTCCGGGACAGACCAAGAGACCCAGTACTTC. Protein: CASSWSGTDQETQYF.

The rearrangement joins TRBV2 to TRBJ1-5; 8 bases agree with TRBD1. V gave up 7 bases and J gave up 6 bases; unmatched junction bases: 8. The CDR3 is made up of 14 amino acids. Germline CDR1 is SNHLY and CDR2 is FYNNEI. Written as DNA, the CDR3 is TGTGCCAGCACCGGGACAGGCACCGGTCAGCCCCAGCATTTT. Translating it yields CASTGTGTGQPQHF.

Of note for this clone: Just one base apart from a much larger clone, this may be a read error. Additional DNA sequences in this sample encode the identical CDR3. This chain links TRBV27 with TRBJ2-3; D gene unclear. The germline V gene has CDR1 MNHEY and CDR2 SMNVEV (reference sequence). The CDR3 is 12 residues long. V shed 6 bases and J shed 0 bases, with 4 bases lying between them. The CDR3 DNA is TGTGCCAGCAGCTTTAGCACAGATACGCAGTATTTT. It encodes CASSFSTDTQYF.

The chain is built from TRBV28 and TRBJ2-5; D unresolved. The CDR3 is 12 amino acids. Germline CDR1 reads MDHEN; CDR2 reads SYDVKM. The ends were cut back, 5 bases at V and 8 bases at J, with 12 bases in the middle. The CDR3 region is CASSGLLDTQYF. CDR3 nucleotides: TGTGCCAGCAGTGGTTTGTTGGACACCCAGTACTTC.

J is TRBJ2-4 and V is TRBV2; TRBD1 aligns across 8 bases. Germline V gives CDR1 SNHLY, CDR2 FYNNEI. The CDR3 has 16 residues. Trimming took 6 bases from V and 0 from J; bases not matched to a gene: 7. The CDR3 DNA follows: TGTGCCAGCAGCCCTACAGGGGGGATAGCCAAAAACATTCAGTACTTC. Residues: CASSPTGGIAKNIQYF.

As to this clone: Other DNA sequences from this sample encode an identical CDR3 as well. CDR3 in DNA: TGCGCCAGCAGCTTGGTCGGGAGGGAAGAGACCCAGTACTTC. As protein: CASSLVGREETQYF. The chain joins TRBV5-1 to TRBJ2-5, with 8 nucleotides matching TRBD2. V lost 0 bases to trimming and J lost 3 bases; unmatched junction nucleotides: 1. The V gene's germline CDR1 is SGHRS and CDR2 YFSETQ. The length of the CDR3 is 14 residues. Together with reference TRBV5-1 and TRBJ2-5, the CDR3 gives the full variable domain: KAGVTQTPRYLIKTRGQQVTLSCSPISGHRSVSWYQQTPGQGLQFLFEYFSETQRNKGNFPGRFSGRQFSNSRSEMNVSTLELGDSALYLCASSLVGREETQYFGPGTRLLVL.

The CDR3 region has the DNA TGTGCCAGCAGCTTGGTGCGGCAGTTGAACACCGGGGAGCTGTTTTTT. Amino acids: CASSLVRQLNTGELFF. The chain uses TRBV5-4 and TRBJ2-2; no reliable D call. Germline lookup yields CDR1 SGHNT and CDR2 YYREEE (reference sequence). The CDR3 sequence is 16 residues long. The germline V and J ends were trimmed by 0 bases and 1 base, with 10 bases remaining between them.

This clone was seen once. The V call is TRBV2, the J call TRBJ2-2; TRBD2 matches 11 bases. Trimming took 3 bases from V and 0 from J; bases not matched to a gene: 3. The germline V gene encodes CDR1 SNHLY and CDR2 FYNNEI. There are 17 residues in the CDR3. CDR3 sequence (DNA): TGTGCCAGCAGTGACCAGGGACTAGCGGCGAACACCGGGGAGCTGTTTTTT. Translation: CASSDQGLAANTGELFF.

The genes are TRBV5-4 and TRBJ2-1; tentative D call: TRBD1 (5 bases). V was pared by 2 bases and J by 8 bases, with 17 bases between. This CDR3 has 15 residues. Germline V gene data show CDR1 as SGHNT and CDR2 as YYREEE (reference sequence). CDR3 region: CASSFGFRQGYEQFF. The CDR3 DNA is TGTGCCAGCAGCTTTGGGTTTCGGCAGGGCTATGAGCAGTTCTTC.

The chain joins TRBV5-1 to TRBJ2-5; 7 positions match TRBD1. The length of the CDR3 is 16 residues. V dropped 6 bases and J dropped 5; count of bases not matched to a gene: 16. Per germline, CDR1 SGHRS and CDR2 YFSETQ. The CDR3: CASTKGALGLDETQYF. For the CDR3, the DNA is TGCGCCAGCACCAAGGGGGCTTTGGGGCTTGATGAGACCCAGTACTTC.

The J gene is TRBJ2-5, the V gene TRBV14; no clear D. The CDR3 is 15 amino acids. The V and J ends lost 6 bases and 2 bases respectively, with 16 bases between them. Germline V CDR1 and CDR2: SGHDN, FVKESK. The CDR3 sequence: CASRRETSRQETQYF. The CDR3 DNA follows: TGTGCCAGCAGGCGAGAGACATCACGACAAGAGACCCAGTACTTC.